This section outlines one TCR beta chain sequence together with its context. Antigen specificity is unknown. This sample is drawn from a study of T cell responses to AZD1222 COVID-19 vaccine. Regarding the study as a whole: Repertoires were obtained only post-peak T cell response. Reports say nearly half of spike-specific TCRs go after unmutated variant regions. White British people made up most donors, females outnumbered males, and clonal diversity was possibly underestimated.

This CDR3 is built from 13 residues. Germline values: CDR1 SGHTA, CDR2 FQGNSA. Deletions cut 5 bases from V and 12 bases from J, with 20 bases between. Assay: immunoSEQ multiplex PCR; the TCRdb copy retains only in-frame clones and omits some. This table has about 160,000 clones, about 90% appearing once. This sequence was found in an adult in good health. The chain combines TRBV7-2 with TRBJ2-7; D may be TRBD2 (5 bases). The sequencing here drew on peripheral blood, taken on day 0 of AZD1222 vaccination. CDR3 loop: CASSPGITQRLYF. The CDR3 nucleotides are TGTGCCAGCAGCCCGGGGATAACCCAGAGGCTGTACTTC.